This T cell receptor (beta chain) was observed in a study of T cell responses to AZD1222 COVID-19 vaccine. The CDR3 sequence is 13 residues long. V gave up 6 bases and J gave up 5 bases; unmatched junction bases: 4. CDR1 MNHEY and CDR2 SVGAGI come from the germline V gene. Worth noting for this clone: Its matching antigen is unknown.

Study-wide findings and caveats: Scientists sampled the repertoires only once the peak T cell response had passed. Among vaccine-associated CD4 TCRs, coverage spanned spike, with dominance at 160-218 and 743-854. Seropositive status at baseline applied to only 5 or 6 AZD1222 recipients.

Assay used: immunoSEQ multiplex PCR; TCRdb lists only in-frame clones, some missing. Counted here are about 180,000 clones, approximately 86% occurring once; the ten biggest clones make up approximately 8%. The sample here was peripheral blood, taken on day 0 of AZD1222 vaccination. The TCR was taken from an adult in good health. This chain uses TRBV6-5 with TRBJ2-5; 9 bases align to TRBD1. The CDR3 protein is CASRNRGRETQYF. The CDR3 DNA reads TGTGCCAGCAGAAACAGGGGGCGGGAGACCCAGTACTTC.